The clone carrying this T cell receptor (beta chain) was picked up one time. Assay used: immunoSEQ multiplex PCR; TCRdb lists only in-frame clones, some missing. Here the sample spans 300,000 to 400,000 clones, around 87% being singletons. The entry originates in a study of blood T cell repertoires in COVID-19. V was pared by 1 base and J by 1 base, with 13 bases between. CDR1 and CDR2 from the germline V gene are LGHDT and YNNKEL (reference sequence). The CDR3 is 17 amino acids. This chain connects TRBV3-1 (or the pseudogene TRBV3-2) to TRBJ2-2; D perhaps matches TRBD2 (5 bases). The specimen was peripheral blood. The sequence derives from a woman aged 45 to 65 who had recovered from COVID-19. The CDR3 protein is CASSQGGGSLNTGELFF. DNA for the CDR3: TGTGCCAGCAGCCAAGGAGGCGGGTCCCTGAACACCGGGGAGCTGTTTTTT.